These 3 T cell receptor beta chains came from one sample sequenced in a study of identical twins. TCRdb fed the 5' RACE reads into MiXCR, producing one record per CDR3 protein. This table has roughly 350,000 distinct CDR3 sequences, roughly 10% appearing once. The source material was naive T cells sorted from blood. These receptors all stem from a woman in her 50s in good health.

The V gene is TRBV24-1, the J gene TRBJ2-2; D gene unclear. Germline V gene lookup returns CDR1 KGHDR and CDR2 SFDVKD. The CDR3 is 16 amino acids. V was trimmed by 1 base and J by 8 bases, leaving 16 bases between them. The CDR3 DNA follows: TGTGCCACCAGTGATTTTCCCCCCCACGGAGCAGGGGAGCTGTTTTTT. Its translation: CATSDFPPHGAGELFF.

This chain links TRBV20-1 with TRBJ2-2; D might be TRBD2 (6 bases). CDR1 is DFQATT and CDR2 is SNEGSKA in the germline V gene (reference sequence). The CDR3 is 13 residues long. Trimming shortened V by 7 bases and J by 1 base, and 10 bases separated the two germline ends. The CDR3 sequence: CSVGRENTGELFF. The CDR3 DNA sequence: TGCAGTGTAGGGCGGGAGAACACCGGGGAGCTGTTTTTT.

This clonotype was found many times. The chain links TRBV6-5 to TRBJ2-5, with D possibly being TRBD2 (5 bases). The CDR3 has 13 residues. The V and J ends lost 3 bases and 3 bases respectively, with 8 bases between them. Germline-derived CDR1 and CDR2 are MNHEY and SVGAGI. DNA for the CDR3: TGTGCCAGCAGTTATGGAGGAGAAGAGACCCAGTACTTC. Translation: CASSYGGEETQYF.